Below are 28 T cell receptor beta chains sequenced from a single sample in a study of cytomegalovirus exposure and HLA in healthy donors. Primers: 60 Vbeta forward and 13 Jbeta reverse. Clones were sequenced by immunoSEQ multiplex PCR, and TCRdb holds only the in-frame ones, with some missing. There are some 100,000 clones in the sample; roughly 84% occur only once, and around 1.9% lies in the top ten. The sample consisted of PBMCs. These TCRs come from a man younger than 35 in good health and CMV-seronegative.

There are a few counts of this clone. The J gene is TRBJ2-7, the V gene TRBV11-1, with unresolved D. Looked up from germline, CDR1 is SGHAT and CDR2 is FQDESV (reference sequence). This CDR3 spans 10 amino acids. The V gene lost 5 bases and the J gene lost 6 bases, with 5 bases spanning the gap. The CDR3 bases are TGTGCCAGCAGCACATCCGAGCAGTACTTC. Translated: CASSTSEQYF.

V and J are TRBV27 and TRBJ1-5; 8 bases are shared with TRBD1. The CDR3 loop spans 15 amino acids. The V segment lost 6 bases and the J segment 5 bases; nucleotides outside the gene matches: 9. CDR1 is MNHEY, CDR2 SMNVEV, per germline (reference sequence). CDR3 coding DNA: TGTGCCAGCAGCCTCGGACAGGGAGGGTATCAGCCCCAGCATTTT. Encoded protein: CASSLGQGGYQPQHF.

The rearrangement joins TRBV29-1 to TRBJ2-1; D is perhaps TRBD2 (6 bases). The CDR3 is 14 amino acids. V lost 4 bases and J 4 bases, leaving 14 bases between the germline ends. Germline V gives CDR1 SQVTM, CDR2 ANQGSEA. The CDR3 region is CSVVPLAVYNEQFF. The CDR3 bases are TGCAGCGTTGTGCCACTAGCCGTATACAATGAGCAGTTCTTC.

The V call is TRBV7-2, the J call TRBJ1-4; D perhaps matches TRBD1 (5 bases). The germline V and J ends were trimmed by 1 base and 1 base, with 7 bases remaining between them. The CDR3 extends over 15 amino acids. Looked up from germline, CDR1 is SGHTA and CDR2 is FQGNSA. CDR3 sequence (DNA): TGTGCCAGCAGCTTAGACCAGGGAACTAATGAAAAACTGTTTTTT. It specifies CASSLDQGTNEKLFF.

This sequence joins TRBV30 and TRBJ2-7; TRBD2 matches at 7 bases. The CDR3 covers 13 residues. From germline, CDR1 is GTSNPN and CDR2 SVGIG (reference sequence). V lost 1 base to trimming and J lost 3 bases; unmatched junction nucleotides: 3. The CDR3 is CAWSASGGYEQYF. The CDR3 nucleotides are TGTGCCTGGAGTGCTAGCGGCGGCTACGAGCAGTACTTC.

The rearrangement uses TRBV7-9 and TRBJ1-2; 8 bases are shared with TRBD1. The germline gives CDR1 SEHNR, CDR2 FQNEAQ (reference sequence). J gave up 6 bases and V 5 bases, and 11 bases lay outside the gene matches. This CDR3 is 15 amino acids long. CDR3 in amino acids: CASSPREMTGDGYTF. Written as DNA, the CDR3 is TGTGCCAGCAGCCCCCGAGAGATGACAGGGGATGGCTACACCTTC.

This chain uses TRBV4-1 with TRBJ1-2; the D gene is possibly TRBD1 (6 bases). V was pared by 4 bases and J by 5 bases, with 11 bases between. Germline values: CDR1 MGHRA, CDR2 YSYEKL. The CDR3 is 13 amino acids. As DNA, the CDR3 is TGCGCCAGCAGCCCCGCAGGGGAGTATGGCTACACCTTC. Protein sequence: CASSPAGEYGYTF.

The chain couples TRBV6-1 to TRBJ1-3; 7 bases line up with TRBD1. Germline CDR1 reads MNHNS; CDR2 reads SASEGT. J gave up 0 bases and V 6 bases, and 5 bases lay outside the gene matches. The CDR3 extends over 15 amino acids. CDR3 nucleotides: TGTGCCAGCAGAGACAGGGTTTTCTCTGGAAACACCATATATTTT. Translating it yields CASRDRVFSGNTIYF.

V and J are TRBV14 and TRBJ1-4; D possibly corresponds to TRBD1 (5 bases). The CDR3 extends over 14 amino acids. Germline loops: CDR1 SGHDN, CDR2 FVKESK. Trimming shortened V by 4 bases and J by 6 bases, and 12 bases separated the two germline ends. The CDR3 spells CASSLLQTDEKLFF. The CDR3 nucleotides are TGTGCCAGCAGCCTTCTTCAGACAGATGAAAAACTGTTTTTT.

DNA for the CDR3: TGTGCCAGCAGTCCCCTCGGCTCCTACGAGCAGTACTTC. It is translated as CASSPLGSYEQYF. The rearrangement joins TRBV27 to TRBJ2-7; D unclear. Trimming left V 5 bases short and J 0 bases short, with 8 bases between. Germline CDR1 reads MNHEY; CDR2 reads SMNVEV (reference sequence). The CDR3 has 13 residues.

This clone has a single count. The chain employs TRBV7-9 and TRBJ1-1; D is perhaps TRBD1 (6 bases). This CDR3 contains 15 residues. Germline V gene data show CDR1 as SEHNR and CDR2 as FQNEAQ (reference sequence). V was shortened by 3 bases and J by 9 bases, with 20 bases between the two germline ends. The CDR3 bases are TGTGCCAGCAGCTTGGGAACAGGGCCTGAGGGGAAAGCTTTCTTT. Encoded protein: CASSLGTGPEGKAFF.

This clone has more than one count but fewer than ten. This chain uses TRBV10-2 with TRBJ1-1; 7 bases fit TRBD1. Germline values: CDR1 WSHSY, CDR2 SAAADI. CDR3 length: 13 amino acids. V lost 3 bases, J lost 4 bases, and 2 bases stayed unmatched. The CDR3 protein is CASSDRGVTEAFF. The CDR3 bases are TGCGCCAGCAGTGACAGGGGGGTCACTGAAGCTTTCTTT.

Regarding this clone: One end of the junction fails to match germline, which may point to a read error. This chain connects TRBV29-1 to TRBJ2-1, with 7 bases lining up with TRBD2. There are 14 residues in the CDR3. CDR1 is SQVTM and CDR2 is ANQGSEA in the germline V gene. The CDR3 loop reads CSIEGLGAYNEQFF. The DNA of the CDR3 is TGCAGCATTGAAGGACTAGGGGCCTACAATGAGCAGTTCTTC.

The chain joins TRBV5-6 to TRBJ1-6; D might be TRBD1 (6 bases). V gave up 4 bases and J gave up 10 bases, with 30 bases separating them. Germline V lookup: CDR1 SGHDT, CDR2 YYEEEE. This CDR3 has 19 residues. For the CDR3, the DNA is TGTGCCAGCAGCCATAGGACAGCCATCTCGGGTACCCAATTATCACCCCTCCACTTT. This gives the protein CASSHRTAISGTQLSPLHF.

The V and J genes are TRBV19 and TRBJ1-1; perhaps TRBD1 as D (5 bases). The CDR3 length is 13 residues. Germline-derived CDR1 and CDR2 are LNHDA and SQIVND (reference sequence). V gave up 5 bases and J gave up 6 bases, with 13 bases separating them. CDR3 sequence: CASSSSRGPEAFF. CDR3 bases: TGTGCCAGTAGTTCTTCTAGGGGCCCTGAAGCTTTCTTT.

This sequence joins TRBV5-1 and TRBJ2-1, with TRBD2 identical over 10 bases. V lost 4 bases, J lost 4 bases, and 14 bases stayed unmatched. The germline V gene encodes CDR1 SGHRS and CDR2 YFSETQ. This CDR3 region has 18 residues. CDR3 region: CASSPGGLAGETYNEQFF. CDR3 DNA sequence: TGCGCCAGCAGCCCAGGGGGGCTAGCGGGAGAAACTTACAATGAGCAGTTCTTC.

The chain combines TRBV2 with TRBJ2-2; possible D gene TRBD1, 5 bases. From germline, CDR1 is SNHLY and CDR2 FYNNEI. Trimming took 7 bases from V and 0 from J, leaving 9 bases between them. CDR3 length: 14 amino acids. In nucleotides, the CDR3 is TGTGCCAGCATTTACAGGCCGAACACCGGGGAGCTGTTTTTT. Protein sequence: CASIYRPNTGELFF.

The chain joins TRBV29-1 to TRBJ1-2; 9 nucleotides line up with TRBD1. The CDR3 has 13 residues. Germline V gene lookup returns CDR1 SQVTM and CDR2 ANQGSEA. V gave up 6 bases and J gave up 3 bases; unmatched junction bases: 5. The CDR3, as DNA: TGCAGCGTCCGGGACAGGGTAGACTATGGCTACACCTTC. Translation: CSVRDRVDYGYTF.

The J gene is TRBJ1-5, the V gene TRBV19; D call uncertain. The ends were cut back, 1 base at V and 7 bases at J, with 8 bases in the middle. The CDR3 is 13 amino acids. Germline CDR1 and CDR2: LNHDA and SQIVND (reference sequence). DNA for the CDR3: TGTGCCAGTAGTATAGTAGGAGGACAGCCCCAGCATTTT. Residues: CASSIVGGQPQHF. The entire variable domain, with the rest obtained from reference TRBV19 and TRBJ1-5, is as follows: DGGITQSPKYLFRKEGQNVTLSCEQNLNHDAMYWYRQDPGQGLRLIYYSQIVNDFQKGDIAEGYSVSREKKESFPLTVTSAQKNPTAFYLCASSIVGGQPQHFGDGTRLSIL.

The chain is built from TRBV12-5 and TRBJ2-2, with TRBD1 identical over 8 bases. Germline V lookup: CDR1 LGHNT, CDR2 FRNRAP. J lost 7 bases, V lost 0 bases, and 10 bases had no gene match. The CDR3 totals 17 residues. CDR3 in amino acids: CASGLVIVGQGIGELFF. As DNA, the CDR3 is TGTGCTAGTGGTTTGGTCATCGTCGGACAGGGAATCGGGGAGCTGTTTTTT.

The rearrangement links TRBV27 to TRBJ1-1; D is unclear. With 5 bases removed from V and 4 bases from J, the gap between germline ends came to 17 bases. The CDR3 is 15 residues long. The germline V gene has CDR1 MNHEY and CDR2 SMNVEV (reference sequence). The CDR3 spells CASSPWGGKVTEAFF. Here the CDR3 DNA reads TGTGCCAGCAGTCCCTGGGGAGGGAAGGTCACTGAAGCTTTCTTT.

V is TRBV19 and J is TRBJ1-2; 7 bases are a match to TRBD1. This CDR3 is built from 15 residues. The V gene end was trimmed by 7 bases and the J gene end by 6 bases; junction bases not matched to a gene: 14. Germline CDR1 and CDR2: LNHDA and SQIVND (reference sequence). In DNA, the CDR3 is TGTGCCAGTATGAAACCGGGACAGCGCTTAAATGGCTACACCTTC. Residues: CASMKPGQRLNGYTF.

The chain uses TRBV27 and TRBJ1-1; 9 nucleotides align to TRBD1. This CDR3 region has 15 residues. V gave up 3 bases and J gave up 5 bases; unmatched junction bases: 7. CDR1 MNHEY and CDR2 SMNVEV come from the germline V gene (reference sequence). DNA of the CDR3: TGTGCCAGCAGTTTGTACCGGGGACAGGGTACTGAAGCTTTCTTT. This encodes CASSLYRGQGTEAFF.

The rearrangement joins TRBV29-1 to TRBJ1-2; D remains unclear. This CDR3 region has 12 residues. CDR1 is SQVTM, CDR2 ANQGSEA, per germline. V lost 4 bases and J lost 2, with 8 bases in between. DNA for the CDR3: TGCAGCGTTGCAGACACAAACTATGGCTACACCTTC. This sequence encodes CSVADTNYGYTF.

The V gene is TRBV27, the J gene TRBJ2-1; 9 nucleotides line up with TRBD2. V shed 5 bases, J shed 9 bases, and the junction held 8 bases outside the gene matches. From germline, CDR1 is MNHEY and CDR2 SMNVEV (reference sequence). The CDR3 has 14 residues. CDR3 sequence reads: CASSPGTSRGEQFF. The CDR3 DNA reads TGTGCCAGCAGTCCGGGGACTAGCAGGGGTGAGCAGTTCTTC.

V usage is TRBV28 and J usage is TRBJ2-7; 11 nucleotides align to TRBD1. V gave up 2 bases and J gave up 2 bases; unmatched junction bases: 2. This CDR3 is 15 amino acids long. CDR1 MDHEN and CDR2 SYDVKM come from the germline V gene. The CDR3 spells CASSLLGQGAYEQYF. DNA for the CDR3: TGTGCCAGCAGTTTACTGGGACAGGGGGCCTACGAGCAGTACTTC. Complete variable domain (other parts from reference TRBV28 and TRBJ2-7): DVKVTQSSRYLVKRTGEKVFLECVQDMDHENMFWYRQDPGLGLRLIYFSYDVKMKEKGDIPEGYSVSREKKERFSLILESASTNQTSMYLCASSLLGQGAYEQYFGPGTRLTVT.

The rearrangement joins TRBV18 to TRBJ2-1; D might be TRBD1 (6 bases). This CDR3 region has 14 residues. Germline-derived CDR1 and CDR2 are KGHSH and LQKENI. With 1 base removed from V and 10 bases from J, the gap between germline ends came to 14 bases. Written as DNA, the CDR3 is TGTGCCAGCTCACCACAGGGGGTCGGTGGGGAGCAGTTCTTC. Protein sequence: CASSPQGVGGEQFF.

This chain connects TRBV10-2 to TRBJ2-7; a possible D gene is TRBD2 (6 bases). The CDR3 length is 13 residues. The V gene's germline CDR1 is WSHSY and CDR2 SAAADI. Trimming removed 6 bases from V and 2 bases from J, with 11 bases in between. In nucleotides, the CDR3 is TGCGCCAGCAGAGGGACTGACACCTACGAGCAGTACTTC. It is translated as CASRGTDTYEQYF.